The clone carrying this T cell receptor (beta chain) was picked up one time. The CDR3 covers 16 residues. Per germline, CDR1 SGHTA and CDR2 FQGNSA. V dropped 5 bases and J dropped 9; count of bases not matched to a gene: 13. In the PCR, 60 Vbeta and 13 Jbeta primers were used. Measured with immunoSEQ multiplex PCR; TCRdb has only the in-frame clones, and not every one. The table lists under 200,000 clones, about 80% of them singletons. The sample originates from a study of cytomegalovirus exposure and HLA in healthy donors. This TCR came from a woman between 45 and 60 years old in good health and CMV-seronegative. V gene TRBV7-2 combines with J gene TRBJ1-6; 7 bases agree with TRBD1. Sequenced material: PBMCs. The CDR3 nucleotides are TGTGCCAGCAGCCCAGCTCCAGGGGGAGCGGGTTCACCCCTCCACTTT. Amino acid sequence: CASSPAPGGAGSPLHF.